The following is a TCR beta chain sequence with its context. Donors were grouped by their self-reported clinical history. The data were obtained in a study of blood T cell repertoires in COVID-19. Original handling: The assay estimated nucleated cells by amplifying reference gene primers. TCRdb's copy holds only in-frame clones and misses some; the assay was immunoSEQ multiplex PCR. Clonal size and the V and J genes are those of that table, whereas D and trimming came from the DNA. Among roughly 250,000 clones listed, roughly 88% were seen once. The receptor was derived from a woman between 50 and 59 years old who had recovered from COVID-19. The sample comprised PBMCs or T cells enriched from blood (not recorded which).

CDR3 DNA: TGCAGCGTTGTTGGCGGGTTTGAAACTGAAGCTTTCTTT. This translates into CSVVGGFETEAFF. The chain employs TRBV29-1 and TRBJ1-1; the D is unclear. V was trimmed by 4 bases and J by 5 bases, leaving 14 bases between them. This CDR3 is built from 13 residues. The germline gives CDR1 SQVTM, CDR2 ANQGSEA.